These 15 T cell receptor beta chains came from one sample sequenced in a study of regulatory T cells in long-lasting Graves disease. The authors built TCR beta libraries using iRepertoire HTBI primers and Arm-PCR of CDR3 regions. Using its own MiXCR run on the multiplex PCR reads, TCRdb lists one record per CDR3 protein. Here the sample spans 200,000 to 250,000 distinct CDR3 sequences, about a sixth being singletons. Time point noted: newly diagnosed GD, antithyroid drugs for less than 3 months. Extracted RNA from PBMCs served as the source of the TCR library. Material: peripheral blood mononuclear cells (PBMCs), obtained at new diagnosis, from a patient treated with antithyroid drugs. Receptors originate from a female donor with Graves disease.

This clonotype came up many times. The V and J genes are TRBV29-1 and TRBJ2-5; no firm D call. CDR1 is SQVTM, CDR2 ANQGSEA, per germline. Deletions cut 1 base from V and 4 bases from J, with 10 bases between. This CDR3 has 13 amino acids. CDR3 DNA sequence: TGCAGCGTTGAAGCCTCCGTACGAGAGACCCAGTACTTC. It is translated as CSVEASVRETQYF.

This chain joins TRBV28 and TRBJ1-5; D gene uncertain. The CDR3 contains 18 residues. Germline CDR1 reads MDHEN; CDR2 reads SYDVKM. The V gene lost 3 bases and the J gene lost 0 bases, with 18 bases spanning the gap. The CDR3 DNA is TGTGCCAGCAGTTTCTTATGGGAAAGGTGGGATAGCAATCAGCCCCAGCATTTT. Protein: CASSFLWERWDSNQPQHF.

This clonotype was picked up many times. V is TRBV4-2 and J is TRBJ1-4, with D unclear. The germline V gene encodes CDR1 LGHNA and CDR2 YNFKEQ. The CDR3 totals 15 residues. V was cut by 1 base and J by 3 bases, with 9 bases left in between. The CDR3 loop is CASSQGFSPNEKLFF. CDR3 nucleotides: TGTGCCAGCAGCCAAGGGTTCAGCCCTAATGAAAAACTGTTTTTT.

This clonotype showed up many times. This chain's CDR3 is CSARADRDTEAFF. CDR3 nucleotides: TGCAGTGCTAGGGCGGACAGGGACACTGAAGCTTTCTTT. The rearrangement joins TRBV20-1 to TRBJ1-1, with TRBD1 identical over 8 bases. Trimming at V came to 3 bases and at J to 3 bases, leaving 3 bases not matched to a gene. Germline CDR1 DFQATT, CDR2 SNEGSKA (reference sequence). The CDR3 totals 13 residues.

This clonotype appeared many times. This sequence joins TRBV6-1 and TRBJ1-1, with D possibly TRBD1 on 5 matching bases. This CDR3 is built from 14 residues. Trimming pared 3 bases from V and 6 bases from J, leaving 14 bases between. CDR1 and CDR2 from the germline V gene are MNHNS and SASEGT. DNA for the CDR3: TGTGCCAGCAGTGATGGGGGGATTACGGCTGAAGCTTTCTTT. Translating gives CASSDGGITAEAFF.

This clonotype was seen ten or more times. CDR3 bases: TGTGCCATCGGGTGGGAGGGCGCGAACACCGGGGAGCTGTTTTTT. Protein sequence: CAIGWEGANTGELFF. V gene TRBV10-3 combines with J gene TRBJ2-2; 7 bases map to TRBD2. Losses at the gene ends were 8 bases for V and 0 bases for J; bases not matched to a gene: 6. The CDR3 extends over 15 amino acids. Germline assignment: CDR1 ENHRY and CDR2 SYGVKD.

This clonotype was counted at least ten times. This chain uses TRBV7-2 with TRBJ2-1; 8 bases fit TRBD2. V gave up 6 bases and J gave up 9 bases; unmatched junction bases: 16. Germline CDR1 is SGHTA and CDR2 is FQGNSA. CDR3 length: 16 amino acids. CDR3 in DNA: TGTGCCAGCAGATCAAACCCCGGGGGGGGAGGTGGTGAGCAGTTCTTC. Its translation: CASRSNPGGGGGEQFF.

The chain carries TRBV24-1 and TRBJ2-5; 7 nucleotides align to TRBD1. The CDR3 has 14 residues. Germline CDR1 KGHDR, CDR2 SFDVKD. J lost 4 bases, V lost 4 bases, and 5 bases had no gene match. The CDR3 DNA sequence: TGTGCCACCAGTGACTCTTCAGGGGGAGAGACCCAGTACTTC. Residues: CATSDSSGGETQYF.

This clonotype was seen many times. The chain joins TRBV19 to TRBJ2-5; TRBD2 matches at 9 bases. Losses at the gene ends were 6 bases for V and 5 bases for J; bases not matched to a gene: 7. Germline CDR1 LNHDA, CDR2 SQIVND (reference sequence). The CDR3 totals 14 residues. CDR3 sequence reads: CASSTGLAEETQYF. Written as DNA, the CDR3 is TGTGCCAGTAGCACGGGACTAGCTGAGGAGACCCAGTACTTC.

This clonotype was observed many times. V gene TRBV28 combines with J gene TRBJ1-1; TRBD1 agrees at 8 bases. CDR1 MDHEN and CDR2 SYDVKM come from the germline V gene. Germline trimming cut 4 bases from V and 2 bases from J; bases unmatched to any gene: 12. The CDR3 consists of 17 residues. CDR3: CASSSTWTGRLNTEAFF. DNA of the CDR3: TGTGCCAGCAGTTCAACCTGGACAGGGCGCTTAAACACTGAAGCTTTCTTT.

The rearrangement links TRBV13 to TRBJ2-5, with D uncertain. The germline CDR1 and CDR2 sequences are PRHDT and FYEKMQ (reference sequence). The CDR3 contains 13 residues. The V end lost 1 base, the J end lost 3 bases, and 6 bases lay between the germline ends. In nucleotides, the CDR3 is TGTGCCAGCAGCTTAGCCCCTAAAGAGACCCAGTACTTC. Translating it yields CASSLAPKETQYF.

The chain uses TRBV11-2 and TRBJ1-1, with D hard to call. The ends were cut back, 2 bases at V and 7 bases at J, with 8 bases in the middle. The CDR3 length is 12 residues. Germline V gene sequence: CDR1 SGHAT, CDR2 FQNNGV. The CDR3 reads CASSLPMSEAFF. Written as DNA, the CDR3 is TGTGCCAGCAGCTTACCCATGAGTGAAGCTTTCTTT. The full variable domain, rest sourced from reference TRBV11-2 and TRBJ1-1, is EAGVAQSPRYKIIEKRQSVAFWCNPISGHATLYWYQQILGQGPKLLIQFQNNGVVDDSQLPKDRFSAERLKGVDSTLKIQPAKLEDSAVYLCASSLPMSEAFFGQGTRLTVV.

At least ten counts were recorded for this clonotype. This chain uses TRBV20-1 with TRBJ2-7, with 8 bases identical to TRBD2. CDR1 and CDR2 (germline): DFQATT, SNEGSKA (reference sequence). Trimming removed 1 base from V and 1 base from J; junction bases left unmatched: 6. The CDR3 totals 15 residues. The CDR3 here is CSARGPGLESYEQYF. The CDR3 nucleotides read TGCAGTGCTAGAGGTCCGGGACTAGAGTCCTACGAGCAGTACTTC.

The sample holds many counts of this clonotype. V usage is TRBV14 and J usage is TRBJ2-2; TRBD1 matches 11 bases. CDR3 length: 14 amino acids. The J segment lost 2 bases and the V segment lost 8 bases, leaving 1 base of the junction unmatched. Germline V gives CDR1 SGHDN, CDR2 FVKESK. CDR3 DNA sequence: TGTGCCAGCGGGACAGGGGGAAACACCGGGGAGCTGTTTTTT. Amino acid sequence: CASGTGGNTGELFF.

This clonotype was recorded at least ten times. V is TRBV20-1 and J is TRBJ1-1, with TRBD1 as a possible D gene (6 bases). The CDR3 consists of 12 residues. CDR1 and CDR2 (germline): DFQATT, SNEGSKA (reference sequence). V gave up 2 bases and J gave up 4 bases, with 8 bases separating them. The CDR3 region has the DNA TGCAGTGCTAGAAGGGGGGGCACTGAAGCTTTCTTT. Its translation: CSARRGGTEAFF.